These 7 T cell receptor beta chains were sequenced from one sample in a study of T-cell memory formation after mild COVID-19. From the 5' RACE reads, TCRdb called clonotypes with MiXCR, one entry per CDR3 protein. The sample lists roughly 380,000 distinct CDR3 sequences, 25% to 30% occurring once. Sequencing was done on a sample of PBMCs or a T cell subset sorted from them (not recorded which). The receptors here all came from an adult woman who had mild COVID-19 (a few samples of this study predate the infection). Cell type and time point are not known.

The chain carries TRBV5-1 and TRBJ1-1, with a possible D match to TRBD1 (5 bases). CDR1 is SGHRS and CDR2 is YFSETQ in the germline V gene. The CDR3 spans 14 residues. V was cut by 6 bases and J by 2 bases, with 14 bases left in between. This CDR3 is CASTLRGINTEAFF. The CDR3 nucleotides are TGCGCCAGCACCTTACGGGGGATTAACACTGAAGCTTTCTTT. The whole variable domain, remainder taken from reference TRBV5-1 and TRBJ1-1, is KAGVTQTPRYLIKTRGQQVTLSCSPISGHRSVSWYQQTPGQGLQFLFEYFSETQRNKGNFPGRFSGRQFSNSRSEMNVSTLELGDSALYLCASTLRGINTEAFFGQGTRLTVV.

The genes are TRBV2 and TRBJ2-1; TRBD2 matches 15 bases. This CDR3 spans 15 amino acids. The germline V gene has CDR1 SNHLY and CDR2 FYNNEI. V shed 5 bases and J 14 bases; nucleotides not matched to a gene: 10. DNA for the CDR3: TGTGCCAGCAGTCCCCGGACTAGCGGGGGGGCCTATAAGTTCTTC. Its translation is CASSPRTSGGAYKFF.

This clonotype was detected only a few times. The rearrangement links TRBV20-1 to TRBJ1-1, with D possibly matching TRBD1 (5 bases). CDR3 length: 14 residues. The V gene's germline CDR1 is DFQATT and CDR2 SNEGSKA (reference sequence). Trimming left V 3 bases short and J 3 bases short, with 14 bases between. CDR3 sequence reads: CSASQQEKDTEAFF. CDR3 DNA sequence: TGCAGTGCTAGCCAACAGGAGAAGGACACTGAAGCTTTCTTT.

The chain recombines TRBV7-8 with TRBJ2-7; TRBD2 is a possible D gene (6 bases). The CDR3 runs 12 residues. V lost 6 bases and J 9 bases, leaving 15 bases between the germline ends. Germline CDR1 SGHVS, CDR2 FQNEAQ. This chain's CDR3 is CASSLTGDGQYF. The CDR3 DNA follows: TGTGCCAGCAGTTTAACGGGGGACGGGCAGTACTTC.

This sequence joins TRBV7-2 and TRBJ2-5; 7 positions match TRBD1. After removal of 3 bases from V and 5 bases from J, the junction contained 9 bases not matched to a gene. The CDR3 is made up of 15 amino acids. Germline loops: CDR1 SGHTA, CDR2 FQGNSA. This CDR3 is CASSLETGMMETQYF. CDR3 nucleotides: TGTGCCAGCAGCTTGGAGACAGGGATGATGGAGACCCAGTACTTC.

Ten or more counts support this clonotype. This sequence joins TRBV4-1 and TRBJ2-5, with D hard to call. Germline V gives CDR1 MGHRA, CDR2 YSYEKL. The CDR3 covers 12 residues. V was shortened by 0 bases and J by 5 bases, with 4 bases between the two germline ends. The CDR3 spells CASSQDRETQYF. The CDR3 bases are TGCGCCAGCAGCCAAGATCGGGAGACCCAGTACTTC.

The CDR3 region has the DNA TGTGCCAGCAGCCCCTCGGGACTGGATAGCTTTGGGGAGACCCAGTACTTC. Translated: CASSPSGLDSFGETQYF. The rearrangement links TRBV3-1 to TRBJ2-5; D might be TRBD2 (6 bases). The V and J ends lost 4 bases and 5 bases respectively, with 23 bases between them. Germline V gene sequence: CDR1 LGHDT, CDR2 YNNKEL (reference sequence). This CDR3 has 17 residues.